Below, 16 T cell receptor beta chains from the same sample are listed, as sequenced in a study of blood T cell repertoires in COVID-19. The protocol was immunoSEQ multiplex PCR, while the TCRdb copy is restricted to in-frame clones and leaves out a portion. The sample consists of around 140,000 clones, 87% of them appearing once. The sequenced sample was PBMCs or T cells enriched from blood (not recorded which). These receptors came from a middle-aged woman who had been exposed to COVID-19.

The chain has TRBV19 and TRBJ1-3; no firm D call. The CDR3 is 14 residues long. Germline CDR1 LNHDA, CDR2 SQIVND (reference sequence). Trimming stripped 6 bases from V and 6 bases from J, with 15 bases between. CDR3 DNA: TGTGCCAGTAGAACCGCAGGAGGACCAAACACCATATATTTT. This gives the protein CASRTAGGPNTIYF. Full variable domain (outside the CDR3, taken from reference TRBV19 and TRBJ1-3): DGGITQSPKYLFRKEGQNVTLSCEQNLNHDAMYWYRQDPGQGLRLIYYSQIVNDFQKGDIAEGYSVSREKKESFPLTVTSAQKNPTAFYLCASRTAGGPNTIYFGEGSWLTVV.

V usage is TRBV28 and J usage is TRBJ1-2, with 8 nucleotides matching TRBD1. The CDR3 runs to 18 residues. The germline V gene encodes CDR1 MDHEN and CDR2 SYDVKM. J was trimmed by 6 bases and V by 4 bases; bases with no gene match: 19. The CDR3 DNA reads TGTGCCAGCAGTTCCTACCTCAGGGGGCCTGGCGGTAGGCATGGCTACACCTTC. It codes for CASSSYLRGPGGRHGYTF.

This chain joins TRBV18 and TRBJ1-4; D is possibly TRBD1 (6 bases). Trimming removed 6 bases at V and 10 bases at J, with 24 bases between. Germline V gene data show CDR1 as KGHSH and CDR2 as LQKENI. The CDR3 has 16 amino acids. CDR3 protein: CASSPQGNRQDLKLFF. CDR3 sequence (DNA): TGTGCCAGCTCCCCTCAGGGGAATCGTCAAGACTTAAAACTGTTTTTT.

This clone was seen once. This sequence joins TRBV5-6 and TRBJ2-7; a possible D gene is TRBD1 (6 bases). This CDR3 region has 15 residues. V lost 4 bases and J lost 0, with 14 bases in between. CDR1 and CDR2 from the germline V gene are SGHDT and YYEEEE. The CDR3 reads CASSPLDSYSYEQYF. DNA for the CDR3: TGTGCCAGCAGCCCATTGGACAGCTACTCCTACGAGCAGTACTTC.

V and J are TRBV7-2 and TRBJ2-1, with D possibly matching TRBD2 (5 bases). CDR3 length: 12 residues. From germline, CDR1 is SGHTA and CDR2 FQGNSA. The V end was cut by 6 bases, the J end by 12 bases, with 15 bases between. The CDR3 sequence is CASRLKLVGQFF. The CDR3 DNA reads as TGTGCCAGCAGGTTAAAACTAGTTGGGCAGTTCTTC.

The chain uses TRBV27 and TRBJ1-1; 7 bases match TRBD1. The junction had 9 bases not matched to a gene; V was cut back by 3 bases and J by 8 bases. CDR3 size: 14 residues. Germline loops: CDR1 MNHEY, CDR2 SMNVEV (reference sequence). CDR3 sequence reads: CASSFRDSSLEAFF. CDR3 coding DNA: TGTGCCAGCAGTTTTCGGGACAGTTCACTGGAAGCTTTCTTT.

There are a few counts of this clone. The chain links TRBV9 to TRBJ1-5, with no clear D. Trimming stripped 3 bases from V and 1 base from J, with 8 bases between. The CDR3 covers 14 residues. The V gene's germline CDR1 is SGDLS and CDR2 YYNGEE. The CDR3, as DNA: TGTGCCAGCAGCGAGGAGGGCAGCAATCAGCCCCAGCATTTT. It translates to CASSEEGSNQPQHF.

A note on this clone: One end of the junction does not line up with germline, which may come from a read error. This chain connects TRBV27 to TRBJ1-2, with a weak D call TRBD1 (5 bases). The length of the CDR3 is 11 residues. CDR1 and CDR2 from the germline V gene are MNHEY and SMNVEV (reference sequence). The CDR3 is CASSTQGRYAF. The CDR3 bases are TGTGCCAGCAGTACTCAGGGCCGGTATGCCTTC.

The CDR3 reads CASTRGALQRAFF. CDR3 sequence (DNA): TGTGCCAGCACCCGGGGGGCTCTCCAAAGGGCTTTCTTT. The chain couples TRBV6-5 to TRBJ1-1, with a weak D call TRBD1 (6 bases). Germline V gene data show CDR1 as MNHEY and CDR2 as SVGAGI. The CDR3 consists of 13 residues. V gave up 7 bases and J gave up 11 bases, with 20 bases separating them.

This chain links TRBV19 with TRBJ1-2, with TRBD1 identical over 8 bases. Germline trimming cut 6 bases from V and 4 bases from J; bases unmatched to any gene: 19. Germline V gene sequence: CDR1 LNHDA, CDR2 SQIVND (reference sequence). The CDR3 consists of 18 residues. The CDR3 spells CASSFKKGGRGLSYGYTF. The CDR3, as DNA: TGTGCCAGTAGCTTTAAAAAGGGGGGCAGGGGGCTGAGCTATGGCTACACCTTC. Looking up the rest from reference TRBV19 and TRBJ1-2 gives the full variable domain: DGGITQSPKYLFRKEGQNVTLSCEQNLNHDAMYWYRQDPGQGLRLIYYSQIVNDFQKGDIAEGYSVSREKKESFPLTVTSAQKNPTAFYLCASSFKKGGRGLSYGYTFGSGTRLTVV.

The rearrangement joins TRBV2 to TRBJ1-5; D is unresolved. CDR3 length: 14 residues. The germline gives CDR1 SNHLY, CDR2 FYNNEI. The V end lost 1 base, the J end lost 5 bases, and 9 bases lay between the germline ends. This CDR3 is CASSEGNGYQPQHF. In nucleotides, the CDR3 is TGTGCCAGCAGTGAAGGAAATGGCTATCAGCCCCAGCATTTT.

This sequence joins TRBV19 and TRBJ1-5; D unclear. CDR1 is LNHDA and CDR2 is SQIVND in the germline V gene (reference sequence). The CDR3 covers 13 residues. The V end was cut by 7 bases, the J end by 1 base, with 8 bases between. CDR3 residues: CASTEGSNQPQHF. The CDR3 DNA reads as TGTGCCAGTACCGAGGGAAGCAATCAGCCCCAGCATTTT. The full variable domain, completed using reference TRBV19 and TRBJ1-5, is DGGITQSPKYLFRKEGQNVTLSCEQNLNHDAMYWYRQDPGQGLRLIYYSQIVNDFQKGDIAEGYSVSREKKESFPLTVTSAQKNPTAFYLCASTEGSNQPQHFGDGTRLSIL.

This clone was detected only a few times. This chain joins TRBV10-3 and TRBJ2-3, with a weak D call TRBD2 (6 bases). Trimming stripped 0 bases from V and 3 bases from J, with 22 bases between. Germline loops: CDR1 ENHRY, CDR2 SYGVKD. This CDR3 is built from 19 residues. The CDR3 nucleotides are TGTGCCATCAGTGAGTCGAGCTTCCTCGGAGCGGGTGATACAGATACGCAGTATTTT. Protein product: CAISESSFLGAGDTDTQYF.

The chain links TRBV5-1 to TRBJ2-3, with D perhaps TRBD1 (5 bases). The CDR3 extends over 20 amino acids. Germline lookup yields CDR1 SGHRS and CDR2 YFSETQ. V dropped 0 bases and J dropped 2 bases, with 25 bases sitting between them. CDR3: CASSLADLRPRQILTDTQYF. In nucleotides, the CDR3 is TGCGCCAGCAGCTTGGCTGACTTAAGACCTAGACAGATCCTCACAGATACGCAGTATTTT.

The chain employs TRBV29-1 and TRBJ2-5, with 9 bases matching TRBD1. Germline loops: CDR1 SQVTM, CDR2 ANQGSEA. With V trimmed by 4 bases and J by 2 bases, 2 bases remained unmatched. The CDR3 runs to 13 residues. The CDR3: CSVGGTGQETQYF. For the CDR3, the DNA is TGCAGCGTTGGCGGGACAGGGCAAGAGACCCAGTACTTC.

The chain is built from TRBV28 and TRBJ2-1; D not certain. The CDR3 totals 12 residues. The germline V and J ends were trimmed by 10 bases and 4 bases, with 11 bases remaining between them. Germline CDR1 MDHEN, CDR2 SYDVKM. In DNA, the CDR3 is TGTGCCATACAGAGCCAATACAATGAGCAGTTCTTC. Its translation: CAIQSQYNEQFF.